This TCR beta chain was identified during a study of cytomegalovirus exposure and HLA in healthy donors. Overall study findings and caveats: Earlier results showed most TCR beta V segments being productive about 87% or about 30% of the time. In a later analysis, TCR beta V- and J-gene trimming showed a link to a missense DCLRE1C variant.

V was clipped by 6 bases and J by 0 bases; unmatched bases: 5. Germline V CDR1 and CDR2: SGHRS, YFSETQ. There are 15 residues in the CDR3. Primers included in the PCR were 60 Vbeta and 13 Jbeta primers. The table came from immunoSEQ multiplex PCR; TCRdb's copy has only in-frame clones and leaves some out. The repertoire holds approximately 170,000 clones, around 78% seen once, with about 1.6% in the top ten. Of note for this clone: Its antigen remains unknown.

This TCR derives from a man aged 35 to 55 in good health and CMV-seronegative. The sample taken for sequencing was PBMCs. The chain employs TRBV5-1 and TRBJ1-4; 7 nucleotides match TRBD1. CDR3 coding DNA: TGCGCCAGCACATCGGGACAGACAACTAATGAAAAACTGTTTTTT. Translation gives CASTSGQTTNEKLFF.